The present TCR beta chain was sequenced within a study of beta chain features in type 1 diabetes. The entirety of the isolated RNA underwent reverse transcription, so expressed TCRB transcripts were sequenced. Only in-frame clones appear in the TCRdb table, and some are missing; sequencing was by immunoSEQ multiplex PCR. The sample holds some 130,000 clones, roughly 10% seen once. Findings of the study overall: Patients with type 1 diabetes carried fewer insertions and had more deletions at their VDJ junctions. In all four CD4+ subsets, TCRB CDR3 length was significantly, moderately reduced in type 1 diabetes.

This clone was observed a handful of times. Its specificity is unknown. The CDR3 has 13 amino acids. Germline CDR1 is SGHAT and CDR2 is FQDESV (reference sequence). V dropped 2 bases and J dropped 4 bases, with 8 bases sitting between them. The sequenced sample was central memory CD4+ T cells from blood. J is TRBJ2-5 and V is TRBV11-1; D not resolved. This TCR was recovered from a man in his thirties or forties with type 1 diabetes. The CDR3 sequence: CASSLTAGETQYF. CDR3 coding DNA: TGTGCCAGCAGCTTAACGGCAGGAGAGACCCAGTACTTC.